One T cell receptor (beta chain) is described in this entry. The sample belongs to a study of cytomegalovirus exposure and HLA in healthy donors. V shed 4 bases and J shed 1 base, with 8 bases lying between them. The CDR3 is made up of 13 amino acids. From germline, CDR1 is SNHLY and CDR2 FYNNEI. The PCR employed 60 Vbeta primers together with 13 Jbeta primers. Method: immunoSEQ multiplex PCR; TCRdb's copy keeps in-frame clones and lacks some. The sample has over 150,000 clones; more than 70% are singletons. Sequencing was done on a sample of PBMCs. The chain recombines TRBV2 with TRBJ2-7; D perhaps matches TRBD2 (5 bases). This clonotype was obtained from a middle-aged woman in good health and CMV-seropositive. CDR3 in amino acids: CASSVLGSYEQYF. For the CDR3, the DNA is TGTGCCAGCAGTGTACTAGGTTCCTACGAGCAGTACTTC.